Sequencing of this TCR beta chain was carried out in a study of T cell changes during pregnancy in multiple sclerosis. Germline CDR1 is SGHAT and CDR2 is FQNNGV. This CDR3 spans 19 amino acids. The V gene end was trimmed by 8 bases and the J gene end by 2 bases; junction bases not matched to a gene: 17. The method was immunoSEQ multiplex PCR; TCRdb's version includes in-frame clones alone and lacks a portion of them. Among under 110,000 clones listed, about 90% were seen once. Sequencing used peripheral blood, obtained before pregnancy. The receptor was isolated from a female donor with multiple sclerosis, enrolled in a pregnancy study. V and J are TRBV11-2 and TRBJ2-6; 8 nucleotides agree with TRBD1. As DNA, the CDR3 is TGTGCCAGCCAGGAGGGCAGGGGGCTACCAGGCACTGGGGCCAACGTCCTGACTTTC. Translation gives CASQEGRGLPGTGANVLTF.